Shown below are 15 T cell receptor beta chains from a single sample sequenced in a study of PD-1 blockade in classical Hodgkin lymphoma. Every one of the patients relapsed after autologous stem cell transplantation (brentuximab vedotin exposure was variable). The method was immunoSEQ multiplex PCR; TCRdb's version includes in-frame clones alone and lacks a portion of them. In the table there are tens of thousands of clones, almost 90% of which are singletons. Sequenced material: peripheral blood mononuclear cells (PBMCs), taken at baseline. These TCRs come from a human donor with classical Hodgkin lymphoma.

Judged by abundance, this clone is medium-sized (0.01 to 0.1%). The chain joins TRBV27 to TRBJ2-3; D is unclear. CDR3 size: 13 residues. V lost 8 bases and J 3 bases, leaving 12 bases between the germline ends. The germline CDR1 and CDR2 sequences are MNHEY and SMNVEV (reference sequence). The CDR3 protein is CASGLLGTDTQYF. CDR3 nucleotides: TGTGCCAGCGGGTTGCTAGGAACAGATACGCAGTATTTT.

The chain uses TRBV29-1 and TRBJ1-1, with D maybe TRBD1 (5 bases). The CDR3 length is 14 residues. V lost 5 bases and J lost 9, with 22 bases in between. The germline V gene encodes CDR1 SQVTM and CDR2 ANQGSEA. As DNA, the CDR3 is TGCAGCGTTACCAGTGGGGCCCTCCGACCAAAAGCTTTCTTT. It yields the protein CSVTSGALRPKAFF.

V usage is TRBV7-8 and J usage is TRBJ2-7, with 7 bases fitting TRBD2. In germline, CDR1 is SGHVS, CDR2 FQNEAQ. The V and J ends lost 3 bases and 0 bases, in that order; junction bases with no gene match: 5. This CDR3 spans 15 amino acids. The CDR3 reads CASSFLSGVSYEQYF. Written as DNA, the CDR3 is TGTGCCAGCAGCTTCCTCAGCGGGGTCTCCTACGAGCAGTACTTC.

This clone was seen only once. V and J are TRBV19 and TRBJ2-7, with D possibly TRBD2 on 6 matching bases. Germline V CDR1 and CDR2: LNHDA, SQIVND (reference sequence). The CDR3 runs to 15 residues. Trimming removed 7 bases at V and 2 bases at J, with 18 bases between. The CDR3 here is CASKRDSGGPYEQYF. CDR3 sequence (DNA): TGTGCCAGTAAGAGGGATTCCGGGGGACCCTACGAGCAGTACTTC. Filled out from reference TRBV19 and TRBJ2-7, the complete variable domain reads DGGITQSPKYLFRKEGQNVTLSCEQNLNHDAMYWYRQDPGQGLRLIYYSQIVNDFQKGDIAEGYSVSREKKESFPLTVTSAQKNPTAFYLCASKRDSGGPYEQYFGPGTRLTVT.

V and J are TRBV27 and TRBJ2-3; 13 bases are shared with TRBD2. The J segment lost 5 bases and the V segment lost 5 bases, leaving 10 bases of the junction unmatched. The CDR3 totals 17 residues. Germline CDR1 MNHEY, CDR2 SMNVEV (reference sequence). CDR3 DNA: TGTGCCAGCAGTGGACTAGCGGGAGCTTGGGGGGGAGATACGCAGTATTTT. Encoded protein: CASSGLAGAWGGDTQYF.

This chain connects TRBV16 to TRBJ1-2; no firm D call. The germline gives CDR1 KGHSY, CDR2 FQNENV. The length of the CDR3 is 14 residues. With 4 bases removed from V and 3 bases from J, the gap between germline ends came to 12 bases. The DNA of the CDR3 is TGTGCCAGCAGCCCCCCGGCAGGCGACTATGGCTACACCTTC. This codes for CASSPPAGDYGYTF.

The chain joins TRBV6-5 to TRBJ2-7; 8 bases fit TRBD1. The CDR3 totals 14 residues. V lost 6 bases to trimming and J lost 3 bases; unmatched junction nucleotides: 7. Germline V gene lookup returns CDR1 MNHEY and CDR2 SVGAGI. The CDR3 spells CASSLGQEYYEQYF. For the CDR3, the DNA is TGTGCCAGCAGCTTGGGACAGGAGTACTACGAGCAGTACTTC.

The chain couples TRBV6-5 to TRBJ1-1; D may be TRBD1 (5 bases). Trimming took 6 bases from V and 2 from J, leaving 16 bases between them. Germline V CDR1 and CDR2: MNHEY, SVGAGI. The CDR3 spans 15 residues. This CDR3 is CASRERDLLNTEAFF. DNA of the CDR3: TGTGCCAGCAGGGAAAGGGACCTTCTTAACACTGAAGCTTTCTTT.

The rearrangement uses TRBV5-1 and TRBJ2-3; D gene ambiguous. V was clipped by 3 bases and J by 2 bases, with 13 bases between them. In germline, CDR1 is SGHRS, CDR2 YFSETQ. The CDR3 spans 15 residues. The CDR3 DNA reads as TGCGCCAGCAGCTCTGGACGAACCTTCACAGATACGCAGTATTTT. It yields the protein CASSSGRTFTDTQYF.

This clone showed up just a few times. The J gene is TRBJ1-4, the V gene TRBV9; D is ambiguous. The V end lost 0 bases, the J end lost 2 bases, and 11 bases lay between the germline ends. This CDR3 is 16 amino acids long. The germline gives CDR1 SGDLS, CDR2 YYNGEE. The CDR3, as DNA: TGTGCCAGCAGCGTAGACGAAGGAGGGACTAATGAAAAACTGTTTTTT. Translating it yields CASSVDEGGTNEKLFF. Looking up the rest from reference TRBV9 and TRBJ1-4 gives the full variable domain: DSGVTQTPKHLITATGQRVTLRCSPRSGDLSVYWYQQSLDQGLQFLIQYYNGEERAKGNILERFSAQQFPDLHSELNLSSLELGDSALYFCASSVDEGGTNEKLFFGSGTQLSVL.

The chain uses TRBV6-6 and TRBJ2-1; 7 bases align to TRBD2. V dropped 7 bases and J dropped 6; count of bases not matched to a gene: 6. The CDR3 sequence is 13 residues long. CDR1 MNHNY and CDR2 SVGAGI come from the germline V gene (reference sequence). The CDR3 region is CASTPTSSNEQFF. DNA for the CDR3: TGTGCCAGCACTCCGACTAGCAGCAATGAGCAGTTCTTC.

The genes are TRBV25-1 and TRBJ2-3, with a weak D call TRBD2 (5 bases). There are 14 residues in the CDR3. CDR1 and CDR2 (germline): MGHDK, SYGVNS. Deletions cut 8 bases from V and 2 bases from J, with 14 bases between. The CDR3 DNA is TGTGCCAGCTTGGGTCGGGGTCCCACAGATACGCAGTATTTT. Translated, it gives CASLGRGPTDTQYF.

J is TRBJ2-5 and V is TRBV4-3, with 16 bases aligning to TRBD2. This CDR3 is 20 amino acids long. V dropped 4 bases and J dropped 5; count of bases not matched to a gene: 16. Per the germline V gene, CDR1 is LGHNA and CDR2 is YSLEER. The CDR3 protein is CASSPFGTSGGGYNRETQYF. The CDR3 coding sequence is TGCGCCAGCAGCCCGTTCGGGACTAGCGGGGGGGGTTACAATAGGGAGACCCAGTACTTC.

This chain connects TRBV9 to TRBJ2-7, with TRBD1 as a possible D gene (6 bases). This CDR3 has 13 residues. Between the trimmed V and J ends, which lost 2 bases and 0 bases, there was a span of 6 bases. Per germline, CDR1 SGDLS and CDR2 YYNGEE. Here the CDR3 reads CASSVGASYEQYF. Written as DNA, the CDR3 is TGTGCCAGCAGCGTGGGGGCCTCCTACGAGCAGTACTTC.

This clone was counted between two and nine times. J is TRBJ1-1 and V is TRBV5-5; D gene ambiguous. CDR1 is SGHKS and CDR2 is YYEKEE in the germline V gene (reference sequence). V was cut by 6 bases and J by 0 bases, with 9 bases left in between. This CDR3 region has 13 residues. The CDR3 nucleotides are TGTGCCAGCAAAACGGACCTGAACACTGAAGCTTTCTTT. Protein sequence: CASKTDLNTEAFF.